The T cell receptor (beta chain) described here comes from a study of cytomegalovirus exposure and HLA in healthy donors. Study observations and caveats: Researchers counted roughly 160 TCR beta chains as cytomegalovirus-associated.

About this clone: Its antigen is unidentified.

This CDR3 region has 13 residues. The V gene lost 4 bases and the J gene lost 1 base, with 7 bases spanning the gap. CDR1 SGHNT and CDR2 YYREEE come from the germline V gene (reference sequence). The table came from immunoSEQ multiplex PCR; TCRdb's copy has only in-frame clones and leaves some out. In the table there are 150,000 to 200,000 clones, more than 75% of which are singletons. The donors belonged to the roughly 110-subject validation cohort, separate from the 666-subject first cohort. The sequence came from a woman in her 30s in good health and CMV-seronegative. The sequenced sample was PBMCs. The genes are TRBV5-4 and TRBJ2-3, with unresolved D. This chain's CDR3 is CASSRRGTDTQYF. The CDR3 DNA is TGTGCCAGCAGCAGGAGAGGCACAGATACGCAGTATTTT.